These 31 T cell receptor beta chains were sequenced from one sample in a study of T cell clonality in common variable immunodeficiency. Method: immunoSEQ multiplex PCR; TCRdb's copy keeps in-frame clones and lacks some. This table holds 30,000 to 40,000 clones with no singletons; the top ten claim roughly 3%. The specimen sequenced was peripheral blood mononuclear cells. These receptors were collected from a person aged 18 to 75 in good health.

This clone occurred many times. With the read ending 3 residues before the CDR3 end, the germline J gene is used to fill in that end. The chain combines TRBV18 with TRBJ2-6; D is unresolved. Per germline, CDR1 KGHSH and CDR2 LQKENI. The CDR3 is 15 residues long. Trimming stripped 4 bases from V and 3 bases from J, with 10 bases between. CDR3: CASSLKNGGANVLTF. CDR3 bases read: TGTGCCAGCTCACTCAAAAACGGTGGGGCCAACGTC.

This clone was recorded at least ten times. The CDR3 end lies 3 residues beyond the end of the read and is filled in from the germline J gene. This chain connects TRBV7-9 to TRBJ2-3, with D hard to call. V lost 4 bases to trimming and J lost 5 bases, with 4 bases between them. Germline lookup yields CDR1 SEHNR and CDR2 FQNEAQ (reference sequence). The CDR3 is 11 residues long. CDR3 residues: CASSSLDTQYF. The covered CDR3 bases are TGTGCCAGCAGCTCACTAGATACG.

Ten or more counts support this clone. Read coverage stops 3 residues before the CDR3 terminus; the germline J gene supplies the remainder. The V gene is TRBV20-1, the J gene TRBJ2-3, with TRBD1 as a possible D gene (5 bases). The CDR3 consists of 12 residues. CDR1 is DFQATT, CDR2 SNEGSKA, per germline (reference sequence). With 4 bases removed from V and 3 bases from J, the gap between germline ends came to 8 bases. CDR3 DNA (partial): TGCAGTGCTAATTCAGGGACAGATACG. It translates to CSANSGTDT. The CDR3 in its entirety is CSANSGTDTQYF.

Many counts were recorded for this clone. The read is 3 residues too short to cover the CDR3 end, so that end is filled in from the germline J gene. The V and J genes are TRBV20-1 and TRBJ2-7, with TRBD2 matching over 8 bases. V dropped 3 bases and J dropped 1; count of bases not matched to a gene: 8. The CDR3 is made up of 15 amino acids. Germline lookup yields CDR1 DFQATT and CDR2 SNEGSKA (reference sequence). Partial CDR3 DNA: TGCAGTGCTAGCCGAGCGGGAGTGTCATCCTACGAG. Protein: CSASRAGVSSYE. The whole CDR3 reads CSASRAGVSSYEQYF.

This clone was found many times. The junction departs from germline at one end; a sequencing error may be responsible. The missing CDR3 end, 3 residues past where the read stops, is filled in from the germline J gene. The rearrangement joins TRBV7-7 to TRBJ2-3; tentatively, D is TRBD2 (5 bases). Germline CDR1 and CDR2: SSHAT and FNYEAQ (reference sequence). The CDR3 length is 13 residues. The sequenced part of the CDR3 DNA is TGTGCTAGCAGCAGACTAAGCGCAGATACG. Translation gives CASSRLSADT. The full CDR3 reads CASSRLSADTQYF.

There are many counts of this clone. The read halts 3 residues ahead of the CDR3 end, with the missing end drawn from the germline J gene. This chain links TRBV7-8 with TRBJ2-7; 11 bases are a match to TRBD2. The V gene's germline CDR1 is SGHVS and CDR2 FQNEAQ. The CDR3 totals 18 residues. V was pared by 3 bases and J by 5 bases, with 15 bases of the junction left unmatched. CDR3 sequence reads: CASSFPTVLAGGSDEQYF. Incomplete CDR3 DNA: TGTGCCAGCAGCTTTCCCACCGTCCTAGCGGGAGGATCTGACGAG.

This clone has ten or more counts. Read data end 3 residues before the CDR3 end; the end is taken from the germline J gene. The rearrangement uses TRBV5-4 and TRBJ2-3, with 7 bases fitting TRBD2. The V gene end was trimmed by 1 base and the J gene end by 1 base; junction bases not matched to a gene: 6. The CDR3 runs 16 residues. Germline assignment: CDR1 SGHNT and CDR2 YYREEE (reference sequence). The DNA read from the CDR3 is TGTGCCAGCAGCTTGCCCGCGGGAGTTGGCACAGATACG. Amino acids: CASSLPAGVGTDT. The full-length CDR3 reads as CASSLPAGVGTDTQYF.

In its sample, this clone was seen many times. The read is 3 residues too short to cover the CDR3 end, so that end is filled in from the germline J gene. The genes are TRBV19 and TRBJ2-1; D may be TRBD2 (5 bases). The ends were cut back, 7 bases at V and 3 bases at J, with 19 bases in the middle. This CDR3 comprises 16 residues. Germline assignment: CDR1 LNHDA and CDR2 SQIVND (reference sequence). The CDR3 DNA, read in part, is TGTGCCAGTAAAGTGACGGCGAGGGCCCTCTACAATGAG. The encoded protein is CASKVTARALYNE. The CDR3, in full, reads CASKVTARALYNEQFF.

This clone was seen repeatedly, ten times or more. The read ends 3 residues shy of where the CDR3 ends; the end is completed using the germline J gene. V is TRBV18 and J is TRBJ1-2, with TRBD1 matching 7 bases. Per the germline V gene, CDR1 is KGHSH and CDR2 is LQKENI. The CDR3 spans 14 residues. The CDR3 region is CASSPPGTASGYTF. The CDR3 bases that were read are TGTGCCAGCTCACCTCCCGGGACAGCTTCCGGC.

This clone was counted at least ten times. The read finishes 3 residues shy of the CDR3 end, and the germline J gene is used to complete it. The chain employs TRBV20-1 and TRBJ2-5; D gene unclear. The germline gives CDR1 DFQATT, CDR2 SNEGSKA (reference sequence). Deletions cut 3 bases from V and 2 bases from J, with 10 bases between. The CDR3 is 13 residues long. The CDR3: CSASRTVQETQYF. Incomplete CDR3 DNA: TGCAGTGCTAGCCGCACAGTACAAGAGACC.

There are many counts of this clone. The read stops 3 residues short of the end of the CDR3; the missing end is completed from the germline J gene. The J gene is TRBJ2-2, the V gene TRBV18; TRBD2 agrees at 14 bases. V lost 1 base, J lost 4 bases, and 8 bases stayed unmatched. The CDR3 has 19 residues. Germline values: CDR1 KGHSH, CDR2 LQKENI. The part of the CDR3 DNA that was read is TGTGCCAGCTCACCACGACTAGCGGGAGGGCCCGGGACCACCGGGGAG. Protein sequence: CASSPRLAGGPGTTGE. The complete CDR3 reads CASSPRLAGGPGTTGELFF.

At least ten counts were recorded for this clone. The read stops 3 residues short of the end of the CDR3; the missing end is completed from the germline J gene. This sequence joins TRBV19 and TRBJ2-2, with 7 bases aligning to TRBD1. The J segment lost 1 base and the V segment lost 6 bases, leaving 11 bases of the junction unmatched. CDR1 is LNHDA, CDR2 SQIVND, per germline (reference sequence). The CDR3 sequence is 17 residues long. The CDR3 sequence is CASSSLSGTVNTGELFF. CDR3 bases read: TGTGCCAGTAGCTCTCTATCCGGGACAGTGAACACCGGGGAG.

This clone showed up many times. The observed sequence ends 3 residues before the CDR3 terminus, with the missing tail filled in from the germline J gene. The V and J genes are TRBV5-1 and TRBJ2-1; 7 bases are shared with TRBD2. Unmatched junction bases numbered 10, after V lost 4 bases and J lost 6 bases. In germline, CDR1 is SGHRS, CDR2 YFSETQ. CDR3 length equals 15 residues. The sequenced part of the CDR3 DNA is TGCGCCAGCAGCCCAGGACTAGAAAGGATCAATGAG. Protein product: CASSPGLERINE. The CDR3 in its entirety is CASSPGLERINEQFF.

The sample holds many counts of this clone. The CDR3 loop is CASRRTGNSNQPQHF. The CDR3 bases that were read are TGTGCCAGTAGGAGGACAGGGAATAGCAATCAGCCC. This rearrangement joins TRBV19 to TRBJ1-5; 8 nucleotides align to TRBD1. The read ends 3 residues early relative to the CDR3; the germline J gene fills the gap. J lost 0 bases, V lost 6 bases, and 4 bases had no gene match. The length of the CDR3 is 15 residues. Germline CDR1 is LNHDA and CDR2 is SQIVND (reference sequence).

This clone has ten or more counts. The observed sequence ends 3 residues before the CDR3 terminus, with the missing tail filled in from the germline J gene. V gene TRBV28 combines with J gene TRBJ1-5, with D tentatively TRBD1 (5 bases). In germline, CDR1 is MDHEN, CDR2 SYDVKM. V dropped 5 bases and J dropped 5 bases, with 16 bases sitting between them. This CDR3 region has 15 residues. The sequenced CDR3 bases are TGTGCCAGCAGTCGCTTGGACCGGGGGGATCAGCCC. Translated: CASSRLDRGDQP. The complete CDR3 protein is CASSRLDRGDQPQHF.

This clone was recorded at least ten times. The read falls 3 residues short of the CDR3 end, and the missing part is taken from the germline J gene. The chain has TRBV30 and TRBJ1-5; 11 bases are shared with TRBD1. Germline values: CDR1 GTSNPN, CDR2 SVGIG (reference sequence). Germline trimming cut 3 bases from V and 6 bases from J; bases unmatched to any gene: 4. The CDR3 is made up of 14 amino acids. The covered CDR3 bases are TGTGCCTGGAGGGGACAGGGGGATAGTCAGCCC. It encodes CAWRGQGDSQP. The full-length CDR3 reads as CAWRGQGDSQPQHF.

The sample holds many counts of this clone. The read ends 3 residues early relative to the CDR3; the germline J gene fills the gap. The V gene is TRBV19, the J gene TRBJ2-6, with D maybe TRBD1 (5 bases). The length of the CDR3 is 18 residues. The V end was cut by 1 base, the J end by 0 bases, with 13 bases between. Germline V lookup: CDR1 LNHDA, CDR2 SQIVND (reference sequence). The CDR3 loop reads CASSIGVHRNSGANVLTF. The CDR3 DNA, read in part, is TGTGCCAGTAGTATAGGGGTTCACAGGAACTCTGGGGCCAACGTC.

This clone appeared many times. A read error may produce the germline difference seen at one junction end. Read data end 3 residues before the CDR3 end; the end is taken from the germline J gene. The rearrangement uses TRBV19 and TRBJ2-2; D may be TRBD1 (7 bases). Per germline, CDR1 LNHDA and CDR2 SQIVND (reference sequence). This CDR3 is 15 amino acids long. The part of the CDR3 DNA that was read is TGTGCCAGTACCTCGGGGGACAGAAACACCAGGGAG. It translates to CASTSGDRNTRE. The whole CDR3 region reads CASTSGDRNTRELFF. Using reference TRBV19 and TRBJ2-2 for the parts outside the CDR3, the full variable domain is DGGITQSPKYLFRKEGQNVTLSCEQNLNHDAMYWYRQDPGQGLRLIYYSQIVNDFQKGDIAEGYSVSREKKESFPLTVTSAQKNPTAFYLCASTSGDRNTRELFFGEGSRLTVL.

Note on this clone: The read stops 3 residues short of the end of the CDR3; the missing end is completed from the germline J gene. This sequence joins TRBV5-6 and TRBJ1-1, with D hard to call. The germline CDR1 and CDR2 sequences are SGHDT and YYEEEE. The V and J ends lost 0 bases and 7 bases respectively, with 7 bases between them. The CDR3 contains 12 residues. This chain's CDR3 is CASSLDEGEAFF. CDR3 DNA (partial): TGTGCCAGCAGCTTGGACGAGGGTGAA. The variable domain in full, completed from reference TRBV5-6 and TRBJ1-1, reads DAGVTQSPTHLIKTRGQQVTLRCSPKSGHDTVSWYQQALGQGPQFIFQYYEEEERQRGNFPDRFSGHQFPNYSSELNVNALLLGDSALYLCASSLDEGEAFFGQGTRLTVV.

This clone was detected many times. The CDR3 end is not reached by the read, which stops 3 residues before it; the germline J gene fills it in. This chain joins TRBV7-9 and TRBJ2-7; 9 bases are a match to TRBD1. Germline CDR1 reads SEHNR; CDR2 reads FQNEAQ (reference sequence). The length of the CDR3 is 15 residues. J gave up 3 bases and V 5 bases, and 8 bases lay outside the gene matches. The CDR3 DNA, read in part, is TGTGCCAGCAGCCCAACCGGGACAGGGTTCTACGAG. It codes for CASSPTGTGFYE. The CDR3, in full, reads CASSPTGTGFYEQYF.

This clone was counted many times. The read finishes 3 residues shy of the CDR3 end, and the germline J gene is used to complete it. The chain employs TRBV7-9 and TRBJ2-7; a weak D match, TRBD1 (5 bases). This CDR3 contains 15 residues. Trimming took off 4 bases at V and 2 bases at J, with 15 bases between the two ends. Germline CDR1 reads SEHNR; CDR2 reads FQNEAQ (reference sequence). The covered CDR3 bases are TGTGCCAGCAGCTCTGGGGCCGGCGATACCTACGAG. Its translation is CASSSGAGDTYE. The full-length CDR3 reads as CASSSGAGDTYEQYF.

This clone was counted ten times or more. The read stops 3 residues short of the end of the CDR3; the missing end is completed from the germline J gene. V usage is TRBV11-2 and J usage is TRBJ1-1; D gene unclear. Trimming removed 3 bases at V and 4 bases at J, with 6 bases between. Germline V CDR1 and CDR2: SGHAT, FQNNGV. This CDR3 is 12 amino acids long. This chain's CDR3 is CASSFSGTEAFF. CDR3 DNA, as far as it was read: TGTGCCAGCAGCTTTAGCGGCACTGAA.

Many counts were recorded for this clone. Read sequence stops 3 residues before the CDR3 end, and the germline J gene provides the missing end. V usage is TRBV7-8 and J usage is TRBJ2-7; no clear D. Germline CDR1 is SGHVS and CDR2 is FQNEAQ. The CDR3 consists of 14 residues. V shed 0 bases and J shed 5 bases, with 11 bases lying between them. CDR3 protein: CASSLAAFTDEQYF. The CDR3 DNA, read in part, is TGTGCCAGCAGCTTAGCCGCGTTTACCGACGAG.

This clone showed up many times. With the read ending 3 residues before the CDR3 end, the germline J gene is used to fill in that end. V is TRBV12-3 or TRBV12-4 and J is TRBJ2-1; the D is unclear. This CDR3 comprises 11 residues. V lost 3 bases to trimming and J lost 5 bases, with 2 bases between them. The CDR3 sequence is CASSFNNEQFF. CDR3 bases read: TGTGCCAGCAGTTTTAACAATGAG.

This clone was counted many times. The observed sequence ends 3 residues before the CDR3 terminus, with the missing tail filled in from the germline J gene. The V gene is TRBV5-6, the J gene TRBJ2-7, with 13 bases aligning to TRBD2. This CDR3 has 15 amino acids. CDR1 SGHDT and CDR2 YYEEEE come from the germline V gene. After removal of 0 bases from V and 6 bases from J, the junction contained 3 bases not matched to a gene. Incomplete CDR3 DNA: TGTGCCAGCAGCTTGGGGGGACTAGCGGGAACCGAG. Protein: CASSLGGLAGTE. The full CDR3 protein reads CASSLGGLAGTEQYF.

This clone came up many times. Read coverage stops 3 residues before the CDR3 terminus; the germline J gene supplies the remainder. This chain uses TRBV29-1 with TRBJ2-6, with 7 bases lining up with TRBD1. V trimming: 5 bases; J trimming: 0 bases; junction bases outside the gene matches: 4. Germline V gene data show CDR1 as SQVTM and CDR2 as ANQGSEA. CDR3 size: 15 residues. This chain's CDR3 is CSVYRGPSGANVLTF. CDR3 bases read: TGCAGCGTTTACAGGGGCCCCTCTGGGGCCAACGTC.

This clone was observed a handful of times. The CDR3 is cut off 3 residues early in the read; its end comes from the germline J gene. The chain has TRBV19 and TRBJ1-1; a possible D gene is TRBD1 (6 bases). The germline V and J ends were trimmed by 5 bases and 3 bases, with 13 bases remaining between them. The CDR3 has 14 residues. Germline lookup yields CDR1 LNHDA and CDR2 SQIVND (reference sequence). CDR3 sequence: CASSPKTGHTEAFF. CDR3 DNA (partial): TGTGCCAGTAGTCCCAAAACAGGGCACACTGAA.

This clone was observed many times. Incomplete CDR3 DNA: TGTGCCAGTAGTACGGGCGGGAGGTACCCGTACAATGAG. It specifies CASSTGGRYPYNE. The whole CDR3 region reads CASSTGGRYPYNEQFF. The rearrangement joins TRBV19 to TRBJ2-1; 8 positions agree with TRBD2. Read data end 3 residues before the CDR3 end; the end is taken from the germline J gene. Per germline, CDR1 LNHDA and CDR2 SQIVND (reference sequence). The CDR3 spans 16 residues. The J segment lost 4 bases and the V segment lost 4 bases, leaving 9 bases of the junction unmatched. Full variable domain (outside the CDR3, taken from reference TRBV19 and TRBJ2-1): DGGITQSPKYLFRKEGQNVTLSCEQNLNHDAMYWYRQDPGQGLRLIYYSQIVNDFQKGDIAEGYSVSREKKESFPLTVTSAQKNPTAFYLCASSTGGRYPYNEQFFGPGTRLTVL.

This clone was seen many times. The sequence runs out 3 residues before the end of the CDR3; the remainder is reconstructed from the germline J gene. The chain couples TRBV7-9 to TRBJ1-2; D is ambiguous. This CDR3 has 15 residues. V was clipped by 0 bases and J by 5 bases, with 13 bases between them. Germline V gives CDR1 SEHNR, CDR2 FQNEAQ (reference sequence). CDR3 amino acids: CASSLAVGGGYGYTF. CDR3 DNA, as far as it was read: TGTGCCAGCAGCTTAGCGGTGGGCGGCGGGTATGGC.

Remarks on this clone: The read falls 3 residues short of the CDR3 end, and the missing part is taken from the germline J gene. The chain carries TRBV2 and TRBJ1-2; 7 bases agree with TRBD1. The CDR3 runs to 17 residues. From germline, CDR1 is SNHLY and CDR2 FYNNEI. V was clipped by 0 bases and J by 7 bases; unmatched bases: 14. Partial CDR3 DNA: TGTGCCAGCAGTGAAGCCATTAGACAGGGAGCCCGCGCTGGC. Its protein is CASSEAIRQGARAG. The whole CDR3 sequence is CASSEAIRQGARAGYTF.

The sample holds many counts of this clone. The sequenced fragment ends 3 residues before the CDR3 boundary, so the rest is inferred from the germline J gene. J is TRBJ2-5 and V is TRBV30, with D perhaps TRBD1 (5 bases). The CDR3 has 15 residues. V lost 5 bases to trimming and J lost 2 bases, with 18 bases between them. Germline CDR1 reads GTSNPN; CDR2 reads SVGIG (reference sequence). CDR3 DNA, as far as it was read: TGTGCCTGGGAGACAGACAGAGCACCTCAAGAGACC. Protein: CAWETDRAPQET. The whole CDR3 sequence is CAWETDRAPQETQYF.